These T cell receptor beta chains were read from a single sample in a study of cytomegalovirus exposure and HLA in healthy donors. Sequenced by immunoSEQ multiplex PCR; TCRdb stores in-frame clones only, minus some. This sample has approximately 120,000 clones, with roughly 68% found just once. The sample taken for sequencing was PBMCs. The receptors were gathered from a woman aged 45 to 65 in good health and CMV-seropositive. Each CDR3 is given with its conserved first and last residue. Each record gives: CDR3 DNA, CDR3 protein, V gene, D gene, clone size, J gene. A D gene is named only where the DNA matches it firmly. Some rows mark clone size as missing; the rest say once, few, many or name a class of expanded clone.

CDR3nt: TGTGCCAGCAGCGCGACGGGACAGGGGGCTTGGGGCTACACCTTC
CDR3aa: CASSATGQGAWGYTF
v_gene: TRBV9
d_gene: TRBD1
abundance: few
j_gene: TRBJ1-2

CDR3nt: TGTGCCATCAGTGGCGGGGGGGGACAAGAGACCCAGTACTTC
CDR3aa: CAISGGGGQETQYF
v_gene: TRBV10-3
d_gene: TRBD2
abundance: NA
j_gene: TRBJ2-5

CDR3nt: TGTGCCATCAGGGAGGGGACAGGGCTTTCTGGAAACACCATATATTTT
CDR3aa: CAIREGTGLSGNTIYF
v_gene: TRBV10-3
d_gene: TRBD1
abundance: NA
j_gene: TRBJ1-3

CDR3nt: TGTGCCTGGGGGGGCAGCTTAGAGCAGTACTTC
CDR3aa: CAWGGSLEQYF
v_gene: TRBV30
d_gene: NA
abundance: NA
j_gene: TRBJ2-7

CDR3nt: TGTGCCAGCAGCCCGAAACTGACAGGGGGCGGGTATGGCTACACCTTC
CDR3aa: CASSPKLTGGGYGYTF
v_gene: TRBV7-6
d_gene: TRBD1
abundance: NA
j_gene: TRBJ1-2

CDR3nt: TGTTCCAGCAGCCCCAACGGGGGACCCCTTCTCGGTGAGCAGTTCTTC
CDR3aa: CSSSPNGGPLLGEQFF
v_gene: TRBV7-3
d_gene: NA
abundance: once
j_gene: TRBJ2-1

CDR3nt: TGTGCCAGCAGTGAAACTAGCGGGGGCACAGATACGCAGTATTTT
CDR3aa: CASSETSGGTDTQYF
v_gene: TRBV6-4
d_gene: TRBD2
abundance: NA
j_gene: TRBJ2-3

CDR3nt: TGTGCCAGCAGCCAAGATCGGGGTCCTCACACAATGGAGGATGGCTACACCTTC
CDR3aa: CASSQDRGPHTMEDGYTF
v_gene: TRBV14
d_gene: NA
abundance: NA
j_gene: TRBJ1-2

CDR3nt: TGTGCCAGCAGACCAGCGGGGGAGGGGGATGAGCAGTTCTTC
CDR3aa: CASRPAGEGDEQFF
v_gene: TRBV6-1
d_gene: TRBD2
abundance: NA
j_gene: TRBJ2-1

CDR3nt: TGTGCCAGCAGCGTAGATCAGGACAGGTTGATTGGCTACACCTTC
CDR3aa: CASSVDQDRLIGYTF
v_gene: TRBV9
d_gene: TRBD1
abundance: NA
j_gene: TRBJ1-2

CDR3nt: TGTGCCAGCAGCTTAGTACAGATGAACACTGAAGCTTTCTTT
CDR3aa: CASSLVQMNTEAFF
v_gene: TRBV7-9
d_gene: NA
abundance: NA
j_gene: TRBJ1-1

CDR3nt: TGTGCCAGCTCAAGAAGCGGGGGGCAACAAGAGACCCAGTACTTC
CDR3aa: CASSRSGGQQETQYF
v_gene: TRBV18
d_gene: TRBD2
abundance: NA
j_gene: TRBJ2-5

CDR3nt: TGTGCCAGCAGTAGCAAGGGGTGGACTGAAGCTTTCTTT
CDR3aa: CASSSKGWTEAFF
v_gene: TRBV27
d_gene: NA
abundance: NA
j_gene: TRBJ1-1

CDR3nt: TGTGCCAGCAGTTACAACGGCGGGGGGAACACCGGGGAGCTGTTTTTT
CDR3aa: CASSYNGGGNTGELFF
v_gene: TRBV6-5
d_gene: TRBD2
abundance: NA
j_gene: TRBJ2-2

CDR3nt: TGTGCCAGCAGGGGAACCGGGACAGAGAATGAAAAACTGTTTTTT
CDR3aa: CASRGTGTENEKLFF
v_gene: TRBV6-5
d_gene: TRBD1
abundance: few
j_gene: TRBJ1-4

CDR3nt: TGTGCCAGCAGCTTGTACCCAGGGGAATCGGGGGAGCTGTTTTTT
CDR3aa: CASSLYPGESGELFF
v_gene: TRBV7-2
d_gene: NA
abundance: few
j_gene: TRBJ2-2

CDR3nt: TGTGCCAGCAGTGAAGCCTTTCTTTTGTTCCAAGAGACCCAGTACTTC
CDR3aa: CASSEAFLLFQETQYF
v_gene: TRBV6-1
d_gene: NA
abundance: few
j_gene: TRBJ2-5

CDR3nt: TGTGCCAGCAGTTACGAGACAGGCGCGGCCTACGAGCAGTACTTC
CDR3aa: CASSYETGAAYEQYF
v_gene: TRBV6-5
d_gene: NA
abundance: NA
j_gene: TRBJ2-7

CDR3nt: TGCGCCAGCAGCTTGGCCGGACAGGGGGCAGGTTCACCCCTCCACTTT
CDR3aa: CASSLAGQGAGSPLHF
v_gene: TRBV5-1
d_gene: TRBD1
abundance: NA
j_gene: TRBJ1-6

CDR3nt: TGTGCCAGCAGCTTGGGGGGCCAAGGCTACACCTTC
CDR3aa: CASSLGGQGYTF
v_gene: TRBV5-5
d_gene: NA
abundance: NA
j_gene: TRBJ1-2

CDR3nt: TGTGCCACCAGCAGAGGGGACAGGGCCTACGAGCAGTACTTC
CDR3aa: CATSRGDRAYEQYF
v_gene: TRBV15
d_gene: TRBD1
abundance: NA
j_gene: TRBJ2-7

CDR3nt: TGCAGCGTAGGACTAGCGGGGAGCACAGATACGCAGTATTTT
CDR3aa: CSVGLAGSTDTQYF
v_gene: TRBV29-1
d_gene: TRBD2
abundance: NA
j_gene: TRBJ2-3

CDR3nt: TGTGCCAGTAGTATATACGGGAATCAGCCCCAGCATTTT
CDR3aa: CASSIYGNQPQHF
v_gene: TRBV19
d_gene: NA
abundance: NA
j_gene: TRBJ1-5

CDR3nt: TGTGCCAGCAGTCGGGACAGGGTGTTTGACAGATCTGGGGCCAACGTCCTGACTTTC
CDR3aa: CASSRDRVFDRSGANVLTF
v_gene: TRBV28
d_gene: TRBD1
abundance: NA
j_gene: TRBJ2-6

CDR3nt: TGTGCCAGCAGCACCGGGGGAACGGTTTCACCCCTCCACTTT
CDR3aa: CASSTGGTVSPLHF
v_gene: TRBV7-2
d_gene: NA
abundance: NA
j_gene: TRBJ1-6

CDR3nt: TGCAGCGTGCTGGGGGAAGGGGGCGGCACAGATACGCAGTATTTT
CDR3aa: CSVLGEGGGTDTQYF
v_gene: TRBV29-1
d_gene: TRBD1
abundance: NA
j_gene: TRBJ2-3

CDR3nt: TGTGCCAGTAGTATAGTCGGCGGTAATCAGCCCCAGCATTTT
CDR3aa: CASSIVGGNQPQHF
v_gene: TRBV19
d_gene: NA
abundance: NA
j_gene: TRBJ1-5

CDR3nt: TGTGCCAGTAGTATTGGCAGGGATGTTTCACCCCTCCACTTT
CDR3aa: CASSIGRDVSPLHF
v_gene: TRBV19
d_gene: NA
abundance: NA
j_gene: TRBJ1-6

CDR3nt: TGTGCCAGCAGCGCCCTCGGGGGATTGGGCACAGATACGCAGTATTTT
CDR3aa: CASSALGGLGTDTQYF
v_gene: TRBV5-5
d_gene: NA
abundance: NA
j_gene: TRBJ2-3

CDR3nt: TGTGCCATCAGCCGGGGGGCCGGGATGGACTCCTACGAGCAGTACTTC
CDR3aa: CAISRGAGMDSYEQYF
v_gene: TRBV10-3
d_gene: NA
abundance: once
j_gene: TRBJ2-7

CDR3nt: TGCGCCAGCAGCTTGGAACTCGGCAGGAACAATGAGCAGTTCTTC
CDR3aa: CASSLELGRNNEQFF
v_gene: TRBV5-1
d_gene: NA
abundance: NA
j_gene: TRBJ2-1

CDR3nt: TGTGCCAGCAGTGAAGGGGGGACAGGCCTAGAGCAGTACTTC
CDR3aa: CASSEGGTGLEQYF
v_gene: TRBV6-5
d_gene: TRBD1
abundance: NA
j_gene: TRBJ2-7